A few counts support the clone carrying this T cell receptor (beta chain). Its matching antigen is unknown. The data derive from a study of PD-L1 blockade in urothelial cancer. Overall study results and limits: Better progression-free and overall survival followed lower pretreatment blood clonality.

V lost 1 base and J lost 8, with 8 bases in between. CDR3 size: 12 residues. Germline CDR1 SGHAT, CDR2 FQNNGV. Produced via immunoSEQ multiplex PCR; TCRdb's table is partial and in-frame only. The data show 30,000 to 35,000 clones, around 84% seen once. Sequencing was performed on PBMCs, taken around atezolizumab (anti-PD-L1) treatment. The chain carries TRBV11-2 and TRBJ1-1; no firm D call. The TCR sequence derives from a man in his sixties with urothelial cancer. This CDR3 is CASSLAQREAFF. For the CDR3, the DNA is TGTGCCAGCAGCTTAGCTCAGCGGGAAGCTTTCTTT.